This T cell receptor (beta chain) comes out of a study of radiotherapy plus CTLA-4 blockade in lung cancer. Profiling relied on immunoSEQ multiplex PCR, and the TCRdb table lists in-frame clones only, not all of them. The data show approximately 40,000 clones, about 86% seen once. V lost 7 bases to trimming and J lost 1 base, with 14 bases between them. Germline assignment: CDR1 MNHNS and CDR2 SASEGT. The CDR3 consists of 15 residues. The sequenced sample was peripheral blood, obtained from a patient treated with radiotherapy plus ipilimumab. The sequence was obtained from a human donor with non-small cell lung cancer whose response to radiotherapy plus ipilimumab could not be evaluated. The chain is built from TRBV6-1 and TRBJ1-5, with D maybe TRBD1 (6 bases). In DNA form, the CDR3 reads TGTGCCAGCACCTATGGACAGCCGAGCAATCAGCCCCAGCATTTT. Amino acids: CASTYGQPSNQPQHF.